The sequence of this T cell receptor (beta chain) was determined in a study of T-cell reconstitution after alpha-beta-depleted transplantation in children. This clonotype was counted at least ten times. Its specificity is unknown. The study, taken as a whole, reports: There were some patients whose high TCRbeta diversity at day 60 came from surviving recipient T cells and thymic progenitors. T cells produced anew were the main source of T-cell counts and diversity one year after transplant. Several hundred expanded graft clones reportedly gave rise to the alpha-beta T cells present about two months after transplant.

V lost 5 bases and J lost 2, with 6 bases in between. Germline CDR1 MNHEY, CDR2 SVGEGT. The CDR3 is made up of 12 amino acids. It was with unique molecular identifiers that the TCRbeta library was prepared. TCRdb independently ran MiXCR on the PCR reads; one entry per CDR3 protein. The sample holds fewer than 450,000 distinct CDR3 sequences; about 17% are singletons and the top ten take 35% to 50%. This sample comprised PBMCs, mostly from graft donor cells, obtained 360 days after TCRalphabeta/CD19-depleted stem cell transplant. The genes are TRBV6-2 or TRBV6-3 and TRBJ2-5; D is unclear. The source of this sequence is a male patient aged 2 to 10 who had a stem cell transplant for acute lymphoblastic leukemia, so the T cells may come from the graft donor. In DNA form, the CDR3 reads TGTGCCAGCAGTCAAACTCAAGAGACCCAGTACTTC. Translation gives CASSQTQETQYF.